Sequencing of this TCR beta chain was carried out in a study of cytomegalovirus exposure and HLA in healthy donors. General study points: In a later analysis, at a false discovery rate of 0.05, 16,951 TCR beta sequences matched HLA alleles. Later analysis associated a missense DCLRE1C variant with TCR beta V- and J-gene trimming.

The PCR used 60 Vbeta and 13 Jbeta primers. TCRdb's table, derived via immunoSEQ multiplex PCR, lists solely in-frame clones and lacks some. The sample includes 110,000 to 150,000 clones, about 74% of them seen just once. Turning to this clone: Its target is unknown.

CDR3 length: 16 residues. Between the trimmed V and J ends, which lost 1 base and 0 bases, there was a span of 8 bases. Germline CDR1 is SGHRS and CDR2 is YFSETQ. This chain joins TRBV5-1 and TRBJ2-6, with unresolved D. The sequencing sample was made of PBMCs. The sequence derives from a man aged 18 to 35 in good health and CMV-seropositive. The DNA of the CDR3 is TGCGCCAGCAGCTTGAGCATCCTCTCTGGGGCCAACGTCCTGACTTTC. Translation: CASSLSILSGANVLTF.